This T cell receptor beta chain is drawn from a study of T cell responses to AZD1222 COVID-19 vaccine. Broader study findings: The reported proportion of spike-specific TCRs targeting unmutated variant regions was nearly half. Repertoire samples came only from after the peak T cell response. Donors were chiefly white British, with a greater number of females, and clonal diversity was perhaps underestimated.

Pooling covered second doses at about 4 or about 12 weeks. CDR3 length: 11 residues. The germline V gene has CDR1 SGDLS and CDR2 YYNGEE. V lost 4 bases and J lost 1, with 2 bases in between. Note on this clone: Its antigen remains unknown.

Clones were read by immunoSEQ multiplex PCR, and TCRdb kept only the in-frame ones, dropping some. In the table there are some 120,000 clones, around 83% of which are singletons. J is TRBJ2-5 and V is TRBV9; D is unresolved. The sequence derives from an adult who received the AZD1222 COVID-19 vaccine. The sequencing here drew on peripheral blood, taken 28 days after the second AZD1222 dose. The CDR3 loop reads CASSSQETQYF. In DNA form, the CDR3 reads TGTGCCAGCAGCTCCCAAGAGACCCAGTACTTC.